This is a list of T cell receptor beta chains from one sample in a study of shared clonotypes between healthy human individuals. Produced via immunoSEQ multiplex PCR; TCRdb's table is partial and in-frame only. The data contain roughly 2.4 million clones, approximately 96% of them singletons. The material sequenced was naive CD4+ T cells sorted from blood. The receptor source for this set is a man in his late teens or twenties in good health. The CDR3 runs from the conserved cysteine through the conserved F or W. The D gene is left open where the match is weak. Size is stated for part of the rows, as once, few or many counts, or as a class when the clone is expanded.

v_call: TRBV19
d_call: .
clone_size: .
j_call: TRBJ1-5
cdr3_length: 17
cdr3_nt: TGTGCCAGTAGTACGCCCCTGGGGCAGTATAGCAATCAGCCCCAGCATTTT
cdr3_aa: CASSTPLGQYSNQPQHF

v_call: TRBV6-5
d_call: .
clone_size: .
j_call: TRBJ1-4
cdr3_length: 12
cdr3_nt: TGTGCCAGCAGGCCTCCCGGGGGAAAACTGTTTTTT
cdr3_aa: CASRPPGGKLFF

v_call: TRBV5-4
d_call: TRBD1
clone_size: .
j_call: TRBJ1-5
cdr3_length: 16
cdr3_nt: TGTGCCAGCAGCTTCTCGACAGGGGATAGCAATCAGCCCCAGCATTTT
cdr3_aa: CASSFSTGDSNQPQHF

v_call: TRBV20-1
d_call: .
clone_size: once
j_call: TRBJ2-1
cdr3_length: 11
cdr3_nt: TGCAGTACGGACAGATACAATGAGCAGTTCTTC
cdr3_aa: CSTDRYNEQFF

v_call: TRBV6-6
d_call: .
clone_size: .
j_call: TRBJ2-7
cdr3_length: 15
cdr3_nt: TGTGCCAGCAGTTCCCCGGGACGGACCTCCTACGAGCAGTACTTC
cdr3_aa: CASSSPGRTSYEQYF

v_call: TRBV6-6
d_call: TRBD1
clone_size: .
j_call: TRBJ1-5
cdr3_length: 15
cdr3_nt: TGTGCCAGCAACGACCCGGGCAGGGGGAGTCAGCCCCAGCATTTT
cdr3_aa: CASNDPGRGSQPQHF

v_call: TRBV6-6
d_call: TRBD2
clone_size: .
j_call: TRBJ2-4
cdr3_length: 16
cdr3_nt: TGTGCCAGCAGTCTTGTGGATGGCGGGGGGGGAAACATTCAGTACTTC
cdr3_aa: CASSLVDGGGGNIQYF

v_call: TRBV5-1
d_call: TRBD2
clone_size: .
j_call: TRBJ2-5
cdr3_length: 15
cdr3_nt: TGCGCCAGCAGCTTGGGGGCAGGGAGGGAAGAGACCCAGTACTTC
cdr3_aa: CASSLGAGREETQYF

v_call: TRBV9
d_call: TRBD1
clone_size: .
j_call: TRBJ1-5
cdr3_length: 15
cdr3_nt: TGTGCCAGCAGCGTAGGGACAGGGCCGAATCAGCCCCAGCATTTT
cdr3_aa: CASSVGTGPNQPQHF

v_call: TRBV4-1
d_call: .
clone_size: .
j_call: TRBJ2-6
cdr3_length: 17
cdr3_nt: TGCGCCAGCAGCCAAGTTGGACGGAGCTCTGGGGCCAACGTCCTGACTTTC
cdr3_aa: CASSQVGRSSGANVLTF

v_call: TRBV1
d_call: .
clone_size: .
j_call: TRBJ2-1
cdr3_length: 18
cdr3_nt: TGCACCAGCAGCCAAGATTACGGGCGCCTAGCGGGAGTCAATGAGCAGTTCTTC
cdr3_aa: CTSSQDYGRLAGVNEQFF

v_call: TRBV7-9
d_call: .
clone_size: .
j_call: TRBJ2-3
cdr3_length: 15
cdr3_nt: TGTGCCAGCAGCTCCGGACAGACATCCACAGATACGCAGTATTTT
cdr3_aa: CASSSGQTSTDTQYF

v_call: TRBV28
d_call: .
clone_size: .
j_call: TRBJ1-3
cdr3_length: 17
cdr3_nt: TGTGCCAGCAGCCCCGATGACAGTCACTTCTCTGGAAACACCATATATTTT
cdr3_aa: CASSPDDSHFSGNTIYF

v_call: TRBV7-9
d_call: .
clone_size: .
j_call: TRBJ2-5
cdr3_length: 16
cdr3_nt: TGTGCCAGCAGCTCGACCGGCAGGGGAATACGGGAGACCCAGTACTTC
cdr3_aa: CASSSTGRGIRETQYF

v_call: TRBV7-2
d_call: .
clone_size: .
j_call: TRBJ2-5
cdr3_length: 13
cdr3_nt: TGTGCCAGCAGCTTGTCCGTACAAGAGACCCAGTACTTC
cdr3_aa: CASSLSVQETQYF

v_call: TRBV7-2
d_call: .
clone_size: .
j_call: TRBJ2-7
cdr3_length: 15
cdr3_nt: TGTGCCAGCAGCTTTAATGGTGGGGGGACGGGTGAGCAGTACTTC
cdr3_aa: CASSFNGGGTGEQYF

v_call: TRBV7-2
d_call: TRBD1
clone_size: .
j_call: TRBJ1-3
cdr3_length: 16
cdr3_nt: TGTGCCAGCAGCTCGACCGGGACAGGGACTGGAAACACCATATATTTT
cdr3_aa: CASSSTGTGTGNTIYF

v_call: TRBV6-5
d_call: .
clone_size: .
j_call: TRBJ1-1
cdr3_length: 12
cdr3_nt: TGTGCCAGTTCGCAGGTACCCACTGAAGCTTTCTTT
cdr3_aa: CASSQVPTEAFF

v_call: TRBV7-3
d_call: .
clone_size: .
j_call: TRBJ1-5
cdr3_length: 15
cdr3_nt: TGTGCCAGGACCTACGGACTCGATAGCAATCAGCCCCAGCATTTT
cdr3_aa: CARTYGLDSNQPQHF

v_call: TRBV27
d_call: .
clone_size: .
j_call: TRBJ2-6
cdr3_length: 14
cdr3_nt: TGTGCCAGCAGTCGGAGCTCTGGGGCCAACGTCCTGACTTTC
cdr3_aa: CASSRSSGANVLTF

v_call: TRBV5-1
d_call: TRBD2
clone_size: once
j_call: TRBJ2-3
cdr3_length: 16
cdr3_nt: TGCGCCAGCAGCTTGGGCCGAGCGGGGGGCCCAGATACGCAGTATTTT
cdr3_aa: CASSLGRAGGPDTQYF

v_call: TRBV6-5
d_call: TRBD1
clone_size: once
j_call: TRBJ1-2
cdr3_length: 13
cdr3_nt: TGTGCCAGCAGTCGGCATGACAGGGATGGCTACACCTTC
cdr3_aa: CASSRHDRDGYTF

v_call: TRBV30
d_call: .
clone_size: .
j_call: TRBJ2-3
cdr3_length: 13
cdr3_nt: TGTGCCTGGAATAAAGGGGTAACAGATACGCAGTATTTT
cdr3_aa: CAWNKGVTDTQYF

v_call: TRBV18
d_call: TRBD2
clone_size: .
j_call: TRBJ2-3
cdr3_length: 16
cdr3_nt: TGTGCCAGCTCACCACCGTGGGCGGGAGCGGCAGATACGCAGTATTTT
cdr3_aa: CASSPPWAGAADTQYF

v_call: TRBV5-1
d_call: TRBD1
clone_size: .
j_call: TRBJ1-1
cdr3_length: 15
cdr3_nt: TGCGCCAGCAGCTCCGGGACAGGGGTGAGCACTGAAGCTTTCTTT
cdr3_aa: CASSSGTGVSTEAFF

v_call: TRBV7-9
d_call: TRBD1
clone_size: .
j_call: TRBJ1-1
cdr3_length: 15
cdr3_nt: TGTGCCAGCAGCCTTGGGACAGGGGGTAGCACTGAAGCTTTCTTT
cdr3_aa: CASSLGTGGSTEAFF

v_call: TRBV5-1
d_call: .
clone_size: .
j_call: TRBJ1-1
cdr3_length: 13
cdr3_nt: TGCGCCAGCAGCGCCGGGGCGAACGCTGAAGCTTTCTTT
cdr3_aa: CASSAGANAEAFF

v_call: TRBV27
d_call: TRBD2
clone_size: .
j_call: TRBJ2-1
cdr3_length: 17
cdr3_nt: TGTGCCAGCAGTTTATGGCTAGCGGGAGGAAAAAACAATGAGCAGTTCTTC
cdr3_aa: CASSLWLAGGKNNEQFF

v_call: TRBV5-1
d_call: .
clone_size: .
j_call: TRBJ2-7
cdr3_length: 14
cdr3_nt: TGCGCCAGTTCCACCTCAGTCCCCCCCAACGAGCAGTACTTC
cdr3_aa: CASSTSVPPNEQYF

v_call: TRBV7-9
d_call: .
clone_size: .
j_call: TRBJ2-5
cdr3_length: 15
cdr3_nt: TGTGCCAGCAGCTTTGGGGACGGGGTAATGGAGACCCAGTACTTC
cdr3_aa: CASSFGDGVMETQYF

v_call: TRBV18
d_call: .
clone_size: once
j_call: TRBJ2-3
cdr3_length: 13
cdr3_nt: TGTGCCAGCTCACCGGACGGCACAGATACGCAGTATTTT
cdr3_aa: CASSPDGTDTQYF

v_call: TRBV5-4
d_call: TRBD2
clone_size: .
j_call: TRBJ2-1
cdr3_length: 16
cdr3_nt: TGTGCCAGCCAACCCGGGACTAGCGGGAGAACGAATGAGCAGTTCTTC
cdr3_aa: CASQPGTSGRTNEQFF

v_call: TRBV5-3
d_call: .
clone_size: few
j_call: TRBJ1-6
cdr3_length: 13
cdr3_nt: TGTGCCAGAAAGGGAAAGGGAGGTTCACCCCTCCACTTT
cdr3_aa: CARKGKGGSPLHF

v_call: TRBV7-2
d_call: .
clone_size: .
j_call: TRBJ1-5
cdr3_length: 14
cdr3_nt: TGTGCCAGCAGCTTAGCAGGCCCCAATCAGCCCCAGCATTTT
cdr3_aa: CASSLAGPNQPQHF

v_call: TRBV18
d_call: .
clone_size: .
j_call: TRBJ1-1
cdr3_length: 16
cdr3_nt: TGTGCCAGCTCACGTCAGGAAGGGGTCATGAACACTGAAGCTTTCTTT
cdr3_aa: CASSRQEGVMNTEAFF

v_call: TRBV7-8
d_call: .
clone_size: .
j_call: TRBJ1-3
cdr3_length: 13
cdr3_nt: TGTGCCAGCAGTACAGGCTCTGGAAACACCATATATTTT
cdr3_aa: CASSTGSGNTIYF

v_call: TRBV7-9
d_call: .
clone_size: .
j_call: TRBJ1-2
cdr3_length: 14
cdr3_nt: TGTGCCAGCAGCCGGGTGGAAGGGAACTATGGCTACACCTTC
cdr3_aa: CASSRVEGNYGYTF

v_call: TRBV29-1
d_call: .
clone_size: .
j_call: TRBJ2-1
cdr3_length: 14
cdr3_nt: TGCAGCGTTCCCAGCGAGAGCTCCTACAATGAGCAGTTCTTC
cdr3_aa: CSVPSESSYNEQFF

v_call: TRBV30
d_call: TRBD1
clone_size: .
j_call: TRBJ2-7
cdr3_length: 13
cdr3_nt: TGTGCCTGGAGAACGGACAGGGCTGGGGAGCAGTACTTC
cdr3_aa: CAWRTDRAGEQYF

v_call: TRBV7-2
d_call: .
clone_size: .
j_call: TRBJ1-4
cdr3_length: 13
cdr3_nt: TGTGCCAGCAGCGGCGGGGGGTCCGAAAAACTGTTTTTT
cdr3_aa: CASSGGGSEKLFF

v_call: TRBV29-1
d_call: .
clone_size: .
j_call: TRBJ2-1
cdr3_length: 14
cdr3_nt: TGCAGCGTTGCTCAGCGTCCCTCCTACAATGAGCAGTTCTTC
cdr3_aa: CSVAQRPSYNEQFF

v_call: TRBV5-4
d_call: TRBD1
clone_size: .
j_call: TRBJ2-7
cdr3_length: 15
cdr3_nt: TGTGCCAGCAGCTGGGACAGGCCCCCTACCTACGAGCAGTACTTC
cdr3_aa: CASSWDRPPTYEQYF

v_call: TRBV28
d_call: .
clone_size: .
j_call: TRBJ2-7
cdr3_length: 12
cdr3_nt: TGTGCCAGCACCAAGTCTGGGGGGGAGCAGTACTTC
cdr3_aa: CASTKSGGEQYF

v_call: TRBV5-1
d_call: .
clone_size: .
j_call: TRBJ2-2
cdr3_length: 14
cdr3_nt: TGCGCCAGCAGCAGGGACTCCAACACCGGGGAGCTGTTTTTT
cdr3_aa: CASSRDSNTGELFF

v_call: TRBV7-2
d_call: .
clone_size: .
j_call: TRBJ1-2
cdr3_length: 13
cdr3_nt: TGTGCCAGCAGCTTAGAGGGGAGTAAAGGCTACACCTTC
cdr3_aa: CASSLEGSKGYTF

v_call: TRBV11-2
d_call: TRBD1
clone_size: .
j_call: TRBJ2-4
cdr3_length: 14
cdr3_nt: TGTGCCAGCAGCTTATCGTCGGGACAGTATATTCAGTACTTC
cdr3_aa: CASSLSSGQYIQYF

v_call: TRBV7-9
d_call: TRBD1
clone_size: .
j_call: TRBJ1-1
cdr3_length: 15
cdr3_nt: TGTGCCAGCAGCACCCAGGGACAGGGGAACACTGAAGCTTTCTTT
cdr3_aa: CASSTQGQGNTEAFF

v_call: TRBV10-3
d_call: TRBD1
clone_size: .
j_call: TRBJ1-4
cdr3_length: 13
cdr3_nt: TGTGCCACCAGGGGGGCAACTAATGAAAAACTGTTTTTT
cdr3_aa: CATRGATNEKLFF

v_call: TRBV7-2
d_call: TRBD1
clone_size: .
j_call: TRBJ1-1
cdr3_length: 15
cdr3_nt: TGTGCCAGCAGCCCAGGGAGAACAGGGGTGGGAAGAGCTTTCTTT
cdr3_aa: CASSPGRTGVGRAFF

v_call: TRBV30
d_call: TRBD2
clone_size: once
j_call: TRBJ2-5
cdr3_length: 12
cdr3_nt: TGTGCCTGGAGTGCGGGGGGTGGGACCCAGTACTTC
cdr3_aa: CAWSAGGGTQYF